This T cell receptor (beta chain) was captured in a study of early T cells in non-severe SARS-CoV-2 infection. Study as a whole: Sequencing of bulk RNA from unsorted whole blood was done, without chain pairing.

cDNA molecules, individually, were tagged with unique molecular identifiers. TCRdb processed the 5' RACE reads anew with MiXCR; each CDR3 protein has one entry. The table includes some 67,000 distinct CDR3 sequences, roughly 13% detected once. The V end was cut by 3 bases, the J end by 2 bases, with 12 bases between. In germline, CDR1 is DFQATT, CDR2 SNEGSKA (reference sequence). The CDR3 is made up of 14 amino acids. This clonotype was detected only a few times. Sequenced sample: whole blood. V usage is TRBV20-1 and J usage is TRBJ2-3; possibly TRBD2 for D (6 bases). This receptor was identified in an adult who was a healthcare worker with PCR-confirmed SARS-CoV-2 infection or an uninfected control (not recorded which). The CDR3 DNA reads TGCAGTGCTAGGCCCCTAGCGACCACAGATACGCAGTATTTT. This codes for CSARPLATTDTQYF.